The 17 T cell receptor beta chains in this list originate from one sample, sequenced in a study of shared clonotypes between healthy human individuals. TCRdb keeps only in-frame clones here, not all; method: immunoSEQ multiplex PCR. The table has millions of clones, around nine tenths seen once. The sequenced sample was naive CD4+ T cells sorted from blood. Subset specified: CD45RA+ positively selected. The receptors were sampled from a man younger than 30 in good health.

Turning to this clone: Other DNA sequences in the sample encode the same CDR3. V is TRBV4-3 and J is TRBJ2-7, with TRBD2 as a possible D gene (6 bases). There are 15 residues in the CDR3. From germline, CDR1 is LGHNA and CDR2 YSLEER. The ends were cut back, 0 bases at V and 3 bases at J, with 12 bases in the middle. This CDR3 is CASSQDGGSRYEQYF. The CDR3 DNA reads as TGCGCCAGCAGCCAAGATGGGGGGAGTCGCTACGAGCAGTACTTC.

This clone was found once. The gene calls are TRBV7-9 and TRBJ1-4, with TRBD1 identical over 11 bases. J gave up 1 base and V 4 bases, and 8 bases lay outside the gene matches. The germline gives CDR1 SEHNR, CDR2 FQNEAQ (reference sequence). This CDR3 is built from 18 residues. CDR3 protein: CASSSPGQGVITNEKLFF. CDR3 DNA sequence: TGTGCCAGCAGCTCCCCGGGACAGGGGGTTATAACTAATGAAAAACTGTTTTTT.

In this sample, this clone turned up once. V usage is TRBV15 and J usage is TRBJ2-3; the D is unclear. The CDR3 loop spans 14 amino acids. The germline gives CDR1 LNHNV, CDR2 YYDKDF (reference sequence). The V and J ends lost 3 bases and 2 bases respectively, with 9 bases between them. CDR3: CATSRSTFTDTQYF. Here the CDR3 DNA reads TGTGCCACCAGCAGGTCGACTTTCACAGATACGCAGTATTTT.

The CDR3 loop reads CASGTGTGKGQETQYF. CDR3 DNA: TGTGCCAGCGGAACCGGGACAGGGAAAGGCCAAGAGACCCAGTACTTC. The chain recombines TRBV11-2 with TRBJ2-5, with TRBD1 identical over 9 bases. V shed 8 bases, J shed 1 base, and the junction held 11 bases outside the gene matches. Germline CDR1 SGHAT, CDR2 FQNNGV. The CDR3 consists of 16 residues.

Turning to this clone: One end of the junction does not line up with germline, which may come from a read error. This chain joins TRBV11-2 and TRBJ1-1; a weak D match, TRBD1 (5 bases). The length of the CDR3 is 15 residues. Per germline, CDR1 SGHAT and CDR2 FQNNGV. CDR3 bases: TGTGTCAGCAGCTTAGGGGCAGGGACGAACACTGAAGCTTTCTTT. Its protein is CVSSLGAGTNTEAFF.

The gene calls are TRBV10-3 and TRBJ2-1; possibly TRBD2 for D (6 bases). The germline V gene has CDR1 ENHRY and CDR2 SYGVKD. The CDR3 totals 14 residues. V was pared by 0 bases and J by 6 bases, with 9 bases between. The DNA for the CDR3 is TGTGCCATCAGTGAGTCTCAGACTAGCAATGAGCAGTTCTTC. Its translation: CAISESQTSNEQFF.

V gene TRBV6-5 combines with J gene TRBJ1-1, with D possibly matching TRBD1 (5 bases). The germline gives CDR1 MNHEY, CDR2 SVGAGI. V was trimmed by 0 bases and J by 7 bases, leaving 12 bases between them. The CDR3 spans 14 residues. Here the CDR3 reads CASSYSGKRGEAFF. CDR3 DNA sequence: TGTGCCAGCAGTTACTCAGGGAAGAGGGGTGAAGCTTTCTTT.

This sequence joins TRBV4-1 and TRBJ2-7; TRBD2 matches 8 bases. The V gene end was trimmed by 7 bases and the J gene end by 1 base; junction bases not matched to a gene: 9. There are 15 residues in the CDR3. The germline V gene encodes CDR1 MGHRA and CDR2 YSYEKL. This CDR3 reads CASKIGTSASYEQYF. For the CDR3, the DNA is TGCGCCAGCAAAATTGGGACTAGTGCTTCCTACGAGCAGTACTTC.

Only one count was recorded for this clone. The rearrangement links TRBV11-2 to TRBJ2-4; D tentatively fits TRBD1 or TRBD2 (5 bases each). Trimming left V 1 base short and J 4 bases short, with 11 bases between. Germline V CDR1 and CDR2: SGHAT, FQNNGV. The CDR3 spans 15 residues. The CDR3 sequence is CASSLVEGFKNIQYF. The CDR3 bases are TGTGCCAGCAGCTTAGTTGAGGGGTTTAAAAACATTCAGTACTTC.

The chain carries TRBV6-5 and TRBJ2-3, with D perhaps matching TRBD1 (6 bases). Germline V gene lookup returns CDR1 MNHEY and CDR2 SVGAGI. This CDR3 comprises 14 residues. Trimming left V 5 bases short and J 2 bases short, with 11 bases between. The CDR3 here is CASSVTGPTDTQYF. CDR3 in DNA: TGTGCCAGCAGTGTGACAGGCCCCACAGATACGCAGTATTTT.

V gene TRBV25-1 combines with J gene TRBJ2-7, with 8 positions matching TRBD1. Per the germline V gene, CDR1 is MGHDK and CDR2 is SYGVNS. V trimming: 3 bases; J trimming: 2 bases; junction bases outside the gene matches: 6. This CDR3 comprises 15 residues. The CDR3 loop reads CASSDRTGNTYEQYF. The CDR3 region has the DNA TGTGCCAGCAGTGATCGGACAGGGAATACCTACGAGCAGTACTTC.

This clone was seen once. The chain recombines TRBV19 with TRBJ1-6; D gene unclear. Deletions cut 5 bases from V and 0 bases from J, with 20 bases between. The CDR3 consists of 19 residues. CDR1 and CDR2 from the germline V gene are LNHDA and SQIVND (reference sequence). The CDR3 bases are TGTGCCAGTAGTCGAAAGGCGACCCCGGGGAGCTCCTATAATTCACCCCTCCACTTT. Amino acids: CASSRKATPGSSYNSPLHF. Full variable domain (remainder filled in from reference TRBV19 and TRBJ1-6): DGGITQSPKYLFRKEGQNVTLSCEQNLNHDAMYWYRQDPGQGLRLIYYSQIVNDFQKGDIAEGYSVSREKKESFPLTVTSAQKNPTAFYLCASSRKATPGSSYNSPLHFGNGTRLTVT.

The chain is built from TRBV25-1 and TRBJ2-1; 7 positions agree with TRBD2. Germline-derived CDR1 and CDR2 are MGHDK and SYGVNS. The trim removed 1 base at V and 5 bases at J, leaving 8 bases unmatched. This CDR3 region has 16 residues. In nucleotides, the CDR3 is TGTGCCAGCAGTGAATTACGTAGCGGGCACCACAATGAGCAGTTCTTC. This codes for CASSELRSGHHNEQFF. Combining the CDR3 with reference TRBV25-1 and TRBJ2-1 gives the whole variable domain EADIYQTPRYLVIGTGKKITLECSQTMGHDKMYWYQQDPGMELHLIHYSYGVNSTEKGDLSSESTVSRIRTEHFPLTLESARPSHTSQYLCASSELRSGHHNEQFFGPGTRLTVL.

To note about this clone: A read error may produce the germline difference seen at one junction end. This chain links TRBV6-6 with TRBJ1-6, with 7 bases that match TRBD1. CDR1 and CDR2 from the germline V gene are MNHNY and SVGAGI (reference sequence). The length of the CDR3 is 15 residues. CDR3 sequence (DNA): TGTGCCAGCACTTACGACGGGACAGCAAATTCACCCCTCCACTTT. Translation gives CASTYDGTANSPLHF.

The rearrangement uses TRBV7-6 and TRBJ2-5; possibly TRBD2 for D (5 bases). Trimming pared 6 bases from V and 4 bases from J, leaving 12 bases between. The CDR3 contains 13 residues. Per germline, CDR1 SGHVS and CDR2 FNYEAQ. The CDR3 DNA sequence: TGTGCCAGCAGACCCACCGGGGTAGAGACCCAGTACTTC. Amino acids: CASRPTGVETQYF.

V is TRBV19 and J is TRBJ1-5; D is unclear. The V gene's germline CDR1 is LNHDA and CDR2 SQIVND (reference sequence). This CDR3 comprises 15 residues. Trimming took off 11 bases at V and 0 bases at J, with 17 bases between the two ends. The CDR3 nucleotides are TGTGCCGGGTCTCAGGACGGGAATAGCAATCAGCCCCAGCATTTT. Translated: CAGSQDGNSNQPQHF.

The V and J genes are TRBV30 and TRBJ2-5; 9 nucleotides align to TRBD1. This CDR3 is 15 amino acids long. Trimming cost V 2 bases and J 5 bases; bases outside gene matches: 9. The germline gives CDR1 GTSNPN, CDR2 SVGIG (reference sequence). In DNA form, the CDR3 reads TGTGCCTGGAGTTCTACAGGGGGCGCAGGGGAGACCCAGTACTTC. Its translation: CAWSSTGGAGETQYF.